The 22 T cell receptor beta chains below were found in one sample sequenced in a study of cytomegalovirus exposure and HLA in healthy donors. 60 Vbeta and 13 Jbeta primers were used in PCR. Assay used: immunoSEQ multiplex PCR; TCRdb lists only in-frame clones, some missing. The data hold 95,000 to 150,000 clones, with 65% to 80% observed a single time. Sequences were obtained from PBMCs. The origin of the receptors is a woman aged 55 to 70 in good health and CMV-seropositive.

The chain uses TRBV5-1 and TRBJ1-4; unclear D gene. The V end was cut by 5 bases, the J end by 3 bases, with 17 bases between. This CDR3 region has 16 residues. Germline V gene data show CDR1 as SGHRS and CDR2 as YFSETQ. CDR3 nucleotides: TGCGCCAGCAGTACATCCTTTTCGAGGGCTAATGAAAAACTGTTTTTT. It translates to CASSTSFSRANEKLFF.

The J gene is TRBJ1-1, the V gene TRBV7-9; no clear D gene. V lost 2 bases, J lost 6 bases, and 10 bases lay in between. The germline V gene encodes CDR1 SEHNR and CDR2 FQNEAQ (reference sequence). This CDR3 comprises 13 residues. The DNA for the CDR3 is TGTGCCAGCAGCTTAAAGAGGGTTGCTGAAGCTTTCTTT. Protein sequence: CASSLKRVAEAFF.

V and J are TRBV6-5 and TRBJ1-3; TRBD1 matches 7 bases. The CDR3 runs to 16 residues. Trimming took 6 bases from V and 4 from J; bases not matched to a gene: 12. CDR1 is MNHEY and CDR2 is SVGAGI in the germline V gene. For the CDR3, the DNA is TGTGCCAGCAGCTACGCCCCCGGGACAGTCGGAAACACCATATATTTT. Residues: CASSYAPGTVGNTIYF.

The chain uses TRBV6-4 and TRBJ1-5, with 8 positions matching TRBD1. The CDR3 loop spans 16 amino acids. CDR1 is MRHNA and CDR2 is SNTAGT in the germline V gene. V dropped 8 bases and J dropped 1; count of bases not matched to a gene: 10. The CDR3 nucleotides are TGTGCCAGCTTATTCATCGGACAGGGAAGCAATCAGCCCCAGCATTTT. Protein: CASLFIGQGSNQPQHF.

This clone was counted once. This chain connects TRBV6-1 to TRBJ2-1; 8 nucleotides agree with TRBD2. From germline, CDR1 is MNHNS and CDR2 SASEGT. V lost 4 bases, J lost 3 bases, and 20 bases stayed unmatched. CDR3 length equals 20 residues. The CDR3 DNA reads as TGTGCCAGCAGTGGCCTCCGCCAGCGGGAGAACTCCTGGGGCTACAATGAGCAGTTCTTC. It translates to CASSGLRQRENSWGYNEQFF.

The V gene is TRBV28, the J gene TRBJ2-1; D is uncertain. Trimming pared 7 bases from V and 1 base from J, leaving 11 bases between. Germline values: CDR1 MDHEN, CDR2 SYDVKM. There are 14 residues in the CDR3. DNA for the CDR3: TGTGCCAGCACGGGTTATCCATCCTACAATGAGCAGTTCTTC. Translating gives CASTGYPSYNEQFF.

This clone was observed a few times. The chain has TRBV6-1 and TRBJ1-1; TRBD1 might be the D (5 bases). Trimming left V 2 bases short and J 1 base short, with 8 bases between. The length of the CDR3 is 14 residues. Germline CDR1 is MNHNS and CDR2 is SASEGT. CDR3 sequence (DNA): TGTGCCAGCAGTGAATGGAGGGGGAACACTGAAGCTTTCTTT. Translation gives CASSEWRGNTEAFF.

V and J are TRBV5-6 and TRBJ1-2; the D is unclear. This CDR3 region has 13 residues. The V gene's germline CDR1 is SGHDT and CDR2 YYEEEE. The ends were cut back, 3 bases at V and 4 bases at J, with 10 bases in the middle. CDR3 in amino acids: CASSSAELYGYTF. CDR3 bases: TGTGCCAGCAGCTCCGCGGAGCTCTATGGCTACACCTTC. Based on the CDR3 plus reference TRBV5-6 and TRBJ1-2, the full variable domain is DAGVTQSPTHLIKTRGQQVTLRCSPKSGHDTVSWYQQALGQGPQFIFQYYEEEERQRGNFPDRFSGHQFPNYSSELNVNALLLGDSALYLCASSSAELYGYTFGSGTRLTVV.

This chain connects TRBV5-1 to TRBJ1-1; 7 bases are shared with TRBD1. The CDR3 totals 17 residues. The germline gives CDR1 SGHRS, CDR2 YFSETQ. The trim removed 0 bases at V and 4 bases at J, leaving 12 bases unmatched. The CDR3 nucleotides are TGCGCCAGCAGCTTGGAAGGGGGCCTCCTACGGGGCACTGAAGCTTTCTTT. This encodes CASSLEGGLLRGTEAFF.

J is TRBJ2-5 and V is TRBV11-2; 8 positions match TRBD2. Germline V gene lookup returns CDR1 SGHAT and CDR2 FQNNGV. Trimming removed 2 bases from V and 5 bases from J; junction bases left unmatched: 4. This CDR3 has 14 amino acids. The CDR3 region has the DNA TGTGCCAGCAGCTTACAAGCGGGAGTTGAGACCCAGTACTTC. As protein: CASSLQAGVETQYF.

This clone has just a few counts. This rearrangement joins TRBV9 to TRBJ1-1; D remains ambiguous. The V and J ends lost 4 bases and 2 bases respectively, with 9 bases between them. The CDR3 has 13 residues. Germline CDR1 and CDR2: SGDLS and YYNGEE. CDR3 sequence reads: CASSPPSNTEAFF. The CDR3 bases are TGTGCCAGCAGCCCCCCCAGTAACACTGAAGCTTTCTTT.

The chain recombines TRBV5-8 with TRBJ1-5, with a possible D match to TRBD1 (6 bases). Germline CDR1 and CDR2: SGHTS and YDEGEE. The CDR3 is 18 residues long. The V end was cut by 4 bases, the J end by 2 bases, with 22 bases between. In DNA form, the CDR3 reads TGTGCCAGCAGCACACCCCTCGCGGGGGGCTGGGGCAATCAGCCCCAGCATTTT. This encodes CASSTPLAGGWGNQPQHF.

V usage is TRBV11-2 and J usage is TRBJ2-7; 8 nucleotides match TRBD1. Germline V gene lookup returns CDR1 SGHAT and CDR2 FQNNGV. Losses at the gene ends were 4 bases for V and 3 bases for J; bases not matched to a gene: 14. The CDR3 is 17 amino acids. The CDR3 reads CASSSRSRRGLFYEQYF. For the CDR3, the DNA is TGTGCCAGCAGCTCCAGGTCCCGCAGGGGGCTATTCTACGAGCAGTACTTC.

Only one count was recorded for this clone. The V call is TRBV30, the J call TRBJ1-5, with TRBD1 matching over 7 bases. The CDR3 has 15 amino acids. V lost 1 base to trimming and J lost 4 bases; unmatched junction nucleotides: 7. Germline V gives CDR1 GTSNPN, CDR2 SVGIG (reference sequence). CDR3 residues: CAWSGPGTANQPQHF. The CDR3 bases are TGTGCCTGGAGTGGACCCGGGACAGCAAATCAGCCCCAGCATTTT. Variable domain in full (rest from reference TRBV30 and TRBJ1-5): SQTIHQWPATLVQPVGSPLSLECTVEGTSNPNLYWYRQAAGRGLQLLFYSVGIGQISSEVPQNLSASRPQDRQFILSSKKLLLSDSGFYLCAWSGPGTANQPQHFGDGTRLSIL.

CDR3 nucleotide sequence: TGTGCTAGTGGTTTGGTACGGGTGTCCGGGGGAGCTTTCTTT. This translates into CASGLVRVSGGAFF. The chain couples TRBV12-5 to TRBJ1-1; D possibly corresponds to TRBD1 (5 bases). The germline gives CDR1 LGHNT, CDR2 FRNRAP. Deletions cut 0 bases from V and 10 bases from J, with 15 bases between. The CDR3 is 14 amino acids. The full variable domain, with the rest looked up from reference TRBV12-5 and TRBJ1-1, is DARVTQTPRHKVTEMGQEVTMRCQPILGHNTVFWYRQTMMQGLELLAYFRNRAPLDDSGMPKDRFSAEMPDATLATLKIQPSEPRDSAVYFCASGLVRVSGGAFFGQGTRLTVV.

This clone was detected only a few times. The rearrangement links TRBV11-2 to TRBJ2-7; D not resolved. V shed 5 bases and J shed 0 bases, with 8 bases lying between them. The germline V gene encodes CDR1 SGHAT and CDR2 FQNNGV. The CDR3 covers 13 residues. CDR3 residues: CASSPLSSYEQYF. For the CDR3, the DNA is TGTGCCAGCAGCCCATTGAGCTCCTACGAGCAGTACTTC.

This clone was observed a handful of times. V and J are TRBV18 and TRBJ1-6, with D perhaps TRBD1 (6 bases). Deletions cut 2 bases from V and 8 bases from J, with 7 bases between. The germline CDR1 and CDR2 sequences are KGHSH and LQKENI. This CDR3 spans 13 amino acids. CDR3 DNA: TGTGCCAGCTCACCAAACAGGGATTCACCCCTCCACTTT. This gives the protein CASSPNRDSPLHF.

The chain has TRBV12-5 and TRBJ2-3; D unresolved. There are 14 residues in the CDR3. The V and J ends lost 2 bases and 1 base respectively, with 7 bases between them. Germline CDR1 LGHNT, CDR2 FRNRAP. CDR3 nucleotides: TGTGCTAGTGGTTTGACACCAGGCACAGATACGCAGTATTTT. This sequence encodes CASGLTPGTDTQYF.

The chain recombines TRBV7-9 with TRBJ2-7; 15 nucleotides line up with TRBD2. The CDR3 has 19 residues. The V segment lost 4 bases and the J segment 0 bases; nucleotides outside the gene matches: 10. CDR1 and CDR2 from the germline V gene are SEHNR and FQNEAQ (reference sequence). The CDR3 spells CASSSTTGTSGGLSYEQYF. The CDR3 bases are TGTGCCAGCAGCTCGACGACCGGGACTAGCGGGGGGCTCTCCTACGAGCAGTACTTC.

The V gene is TRBV21-1, the J gene TRBJ2-1; no DNA check was done on the table's D call, TRBD2. TRBV21-1 is designated a pseudogene. The CDR3 is made up of 13 amino acids. The CDR3 sequence is CASSGGDYNEQFF. Written as DNA, the CDR3 is TGTGCCAGCTCGGGGGGAGACTACAATGAGCAGTTCTTC.

This rearrangement joins TRBV4-1 to TRBJ2-1, with 7 bases identical to TRBD2. Per the germline V gene, CDR1 is MGHRA and CDR2 is YSYEKL. This CDR3 is 16 amino acids long. With 0 bases clipped from V and 4 bases from J, the junction kept 6 bases outside the gene matches. CDR3 DNA: TGCGCCAGCAGCCAAGATACGGCTAGCGGATACAATGAGCAGTTCTTC. Translation: CASSQDTASGYNEQFF.

The V gene is TRBV19, the J gene TRBJ2-6, with 7 bases identical to TRBD1. V dropped 5 bases and J dropped 0; count of bases not matched to a gene: 16. The length of the CDR3 is 20 residues. Germline V CDR1 and CDR2: LNHDA, SQIVND (reference sequence). In DNA form, the CDR3 reads TGTGCCAGTAGTCCGAACCTCCCGGGACAGATTTTCTCTGGGGCCAACGTCCTGACTTTC. It translates to CASSPNLPGQIFSGANVLTF.